Here is one T cell receptor beta chain with its context. The data derive from a study of blood T cell repertoires in COVID-19. Study-wide background: Samples representing acute and convalescent COVID-19 were sourced from the United States, Italy and Spain. Sources were T cells, B-cell-depleted T cells, or PBMCs; the material itself was cDNA or gDNA.

Germline V lookup: CDR1 SNHLY, CDR2 FYNNEI. V lost 2 bases and J lost 8, with 12 bases in between. CDR3 length: 13 amino acids. Seattle enrolled patients during active infection and tracked them longitudinally. Methods used by the authors: Reference gene primer amplification in the assay estimated nucleated cell counts. Profiling relied on immunoSEQ multiplex PCR, and the TCRdb table lists in-frame clones only, not all of them. V and J calls and clone size are copied from that table; D and trimming were computed from the DNA. Altogether under 300,000 clones are present, 70% to 90% being singletons, with the ten largest covering roughly 14%.

Sequencing used peripheral blood. This receptor was taken from a woman in her sixties or seventies with COVID-19, enrolled during active disease. The chain employs TRBV2 and TRBJ1-2; no clear D. CDR3 protein: CASSESQRGGYTF. CDR3 DNA: TGTGCCAGCAGTGAATCGCAACGAGGAGGCTACACCTTC.